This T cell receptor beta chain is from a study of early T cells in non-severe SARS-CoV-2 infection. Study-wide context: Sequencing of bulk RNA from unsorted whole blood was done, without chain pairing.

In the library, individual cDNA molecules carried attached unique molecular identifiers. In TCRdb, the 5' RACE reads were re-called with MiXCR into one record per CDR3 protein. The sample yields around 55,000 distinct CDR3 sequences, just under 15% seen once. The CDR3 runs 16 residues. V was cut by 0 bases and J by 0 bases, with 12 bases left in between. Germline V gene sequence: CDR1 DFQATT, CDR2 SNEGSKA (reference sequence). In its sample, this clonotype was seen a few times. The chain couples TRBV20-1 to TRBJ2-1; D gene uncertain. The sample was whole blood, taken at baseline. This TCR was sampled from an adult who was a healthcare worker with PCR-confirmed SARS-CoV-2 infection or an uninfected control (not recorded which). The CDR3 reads CSARDAVPGSYNEQFF. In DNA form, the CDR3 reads TGCAGTGCTAGAGATGCGGTCCCGGGCTCCTACAATGAGCAGTTCTTC.